The clone carrying this T cell receptor (beta chain) was seen more than once but under ten times. Its antigen is as yet unknown. The data are from a study of blood T cells in healthy people across ages. Study conclusions and caveats: Observed TCR beta diversity showed a strong correlation with the percentage of naive T cells as measured by flow cytometry. Because donor CMV status was unknown, expanded clonotype changes were possibly confounded.

CDR3 length: 15 residues. Losses at the gene ends were 10 bases for V and 7 bases for J; bases not matched to a gene: 15. Looked up from germline, CDR1 is MNHEY and CDR2 is SVGEGT. A J-beta primer mix and a sample-barcoded 5' primer were used in a second PCR of about 7 to 12 cycles. TCRdb re-called the 5' RACE reads through MiXCR, storing one row per CDR3 protein. This table holds about 1.8 million distinct CDR3 sequences, less than 50% found once. Healthy individuals of Caucasian origin from Russia, aged about 6 to 95, served as donors. This sequence originates from a middle-aged woman in good health. The sequenced sample was blood. The chain uses TRBV6-2 or TRBV6-3 and TRBJ2-1; 8 nucleotides agree with TRBD2. The CDR3 DNA is TGTGCCACCCTTCCCGGGAGGGGAAGAGGGAATGAGCAGTTCTTC. Protein product: CATLPGRGRGNEQFF.